Listed below are T cell receptor beta chains from one sample, sequenced in a study of metastatic and nonmetastatic thyroid tumors. TCRdb re-analyzed the PCR reads through MiXCR. The sample yields tens of thousands of clones, approximately 20% seen once. Sequencing used tumor tissue. Source of these receptors: a female donor with papillary thyroid cancer or a benign thyroid nodule (not recorded which). Some clones in this sample may be carry-over from other donors' samples. Each CDR3 is given with its conserved first and last residue. Each record gives: J gene, D gene, V gene, clone size, CDR3 protein, CDR3 DNA. D genes are given only for firm matches. The size field is filled for only some rows; it gives once, few, many or a size class.

TRBJ1-2 TRBD1 TRBV11-3 NA CASRRLQGALGYTF TGTGCCAGCAGGCGACTACAGGGGGCGCTTGGCTACACCTTC
TRBJ1-6 TRBD1 TRBV27 medium-sized CASRQRGQSINSPLHF TGTGCCAGCAGACAGAGGGGACAGTCGATTAATTCACCCCTCCACTTT
TRBJ2-7 NA TRBV19 many CASSIGAEQYF TGTGCCAGTAGTATCGGGGCCGAGCAGTACTTC
TRBJ2-3 NA TRBV4-1 many CASSRARTSSTDTQYF TGCGCCAGCAGCCGGGCCCGGACCTCTAGCACAGATACGCAGTATTTT
TRBJ2-5 TRBD2 TRBV20-1 NA CSARDWGLAGGHGETQYF TGCAGTGCTAGAGATTGGGGATTAGCGGGAGGGCATGGAGAGACCCAGTACTTC
TRBJ2-1 NA TRBV5-1 many CASSSGVSSYNEQFF TGCGCCAGCAGCTCGGGAGTTAGCTCCTACAATGAGCAGTTCTTC
TRBJ2-3 TRBD2 TRBV12-3/TRBV12-4 many CASSQYAYSGGGTDTQYF TGTGCCAGCAGTCAATACGCTTATAGCGGGGGTGGCACAGATACGCAGTATTTT
TRBJ2-7 NA TRBV7-2 NA CARSLLGGAMYEQYF TGTGCCAGATCCCTACTAGGGGGGGCCATGTACGAGCAGTACTTC
TRBJ2-3 TRBD1 TRBV5-1 many CASSSRTGEDTQYF TGCGCCAGCAGCTCCCGGACAGGGGAAGATACGCAGTATTTT
TRBJ2-1 TRBD2 TRBV28 NA CASSPSSVTSGKTYNEQFF TGTGCCAGCAGTCCGTCGTCGGTAACTAGCGGCAAAACCTACAATGAGCAGTTCTTC
TRBJ2-7 TRBD2 TRBV28 many CASAPAGKYEQYF TGTGCCAGCGCCCCAGCGGGAAAGTACGAGCAGTACTTC
TRBJ2-7 NA TRBV29-1 few CSVYDSTYEQYF TGCAGCGTCTATGACAGCACCTACGAGCAGTACTTC
TRBJ2-3 NA TRBV20-1 many CSASRSSLFLDTQYF TGCAGTGCTAGCAGGTCAAGCCTTTTTTTAGATACGCAGTATTTT
TRBJ1-4 TRBD1 TRBV6-1 few CARRGQGWEKLFF TGTGCAAGACGAGGACAGGGTTGGGAAAAACTGTTTTTT
TRBJ1-4 NA TRBV9 many CASSERTDEKLFF TGTGCCAGCAGCGAACGGACTGATGAAAAACTGTTTTTT
TRBJ2-1 NA TRBV7-2 NA CASSPRGLVGGSSHNEQFF TGTGCCAGCAGTCCCAGGGGTCTAGTGGGGGGGAGCTCCCACAATGAGCAGTTCTTC
TRBJ1-4 TRBD1 TRBV27 many CASSLIRGTGGLAGEKLFF TGTGCCAGCAGTTTAATTCGTGGGACAGGGGGCTTGGCAGGCGAAAAACTGTTTTTT
TRBJ2-7 NA TRBV5-5 many CASSPTWASRSYEQYF TGTGCCAGCAGCCCGACCTGGGCTAGCCGATCCTACGAGCAGTACTTC
TRBJ2-7 TRBD2 TRBV29-1 many CSVDFAGGPGNEQYF TGCAGCGTTGATTTTGCGGGAGGGCCAGGAAACGAGCAGTACTTC
TRBJ1-1 NA TRBV15 many CATSSGAGTEAFF TGTGCCACCAGCAGTGGGGCCGGCACTGAAGCTTTCTTT
TRBJ1-1 NA TRBV5-1 many CASSGTGLAFF TGCGCCAGCAGCGGTACAGGTTTGGCTTTCTTT
TRBJ2-2 TRBD1 TRBV5-1 NA CASSTGQGATGELFF TGCGCCAGCAGCACTGGACAGGGGGCCACCGGGGAGCTGTTTTTT
TRBJ2-7 TRBD2 TRBV4-1 many CASSLSYSGRAYEQYF TGCGCCAGCAGCCTATCCTATAGCGGGAGGGCCTACGAGCAGTACTTC
TRBJ1-1 NA TRBV7-6 many CASSLFPTGGNTEAFF TGTGCCAGCAGCTTATTTCCGACGGGCGGGAACACTGAAGCTTTCTTT
TRBJ1-6 NA TRBV7-2 NA CASSPVDFQSPLHF TGTGCCAGCAGCCCAGTGGACTTCCAGTCACCCCTCCACTTT
TRBJ1-1 NA TRBV20-1 many CSARTWTPNTEAFF TGCAGTGCTAGAACCTGGACACCGAACACTGAAGCTTTCTTT
TRBJ1-1 NA TRBV12-3/TRBV12-4 many CASSLAWGSTEAFF TGTGCCAGCAGTTTAGCGTGGGGGAGCACTGAAGCTTTCTTT
TRBJ2-3 TRBD1 TRBV7-9 many CASSIDRGTDTQYF TGTGCCAGCAGCATTGACAGGGGTACAGATACGCAGTATTTT
TRBJ2-3 NA TRBV18 NA CASSPLATDTQYF TGTGCCAGCTCACCACTGGCAACAGATACGCAGTATTTT
TRBJ2-7 TRBD2 TRBV7-9 NA CASSAGDYLSYEQYF TGTGCCAGCAGCGCCGGGGACTACCTCTCCTACGAGCAGTACTTC
TRBJ1-1 NA TRBV11-3 many CASSLGGGGNTEAFF TGTGCCAGCAGCTTAGGAGGGGGGGGTAACACTGAAGCTTTCTTT
TRBJ1-6 NA TRBV6-2/TRBV6-3 few CASTPGGVSPLHF TGTGCCAGCACCCCTGGAGGGGTTTCACCCCTCCACTTT
TRBJ2-2 TRBD1 TRBV15 many CATSPRTAGGPGELFF TGTGCCACCAGCCCACGAACTGCAGGGGGCCCCGGGGAGCTGTTTTTT
TRBJ2-7 TRBD2 TRBV28 many CASTPAGKYEQYF TGTGCCAGCACCCCAGCGGGAAAGTACGAGCAGTACTTC
TRBJ1-1 NA TRBV12-3/TRBV12-4 many CASSFLRGTEAFF TGTGCCAGCAGTTTTTTACGGGGGACTGAAGCTTTCTTT
TRBJ2-1 NA TRBV6-1 NA CASIRGMGYNEQFF TGTGCCAGCATCAGGGGAATGGGATACAATGAGCAGTTCTTC
TRBJ1-1 NA TRBV5-1 NA CASGLATVWSTEAFF TGCGCCAGCGGCTTGGCCACAGTGTGGTCCACTGAAGCTTTCTTT
TRBJ2-5 NA TRBV5-1 many CASTTGGVRPQETQYF TGCGCCAGCACCACCGGTGGCGTCAGACCACAAGAGACCCAGTACTTC
TRBJ1-2 TRBD1 TRBV6-5 few CASRPPPGQGHRGDGYTF TGTGCCAGCAGACCCCCCCCGGGACAGGGGCATCGAGGAGATGGCTACACCTTC
TRBJ2-3 NA TRBV2 few CASISGGGYYTDTQYF TGTGCCAGCATATCCGGGGGTGGCTACTACACAGATACGCAGTATTTT
TRBJ2-1 NA TRBV10-2 few CASRLEGGHGEQFF TGCGCCAGCAGGCTAGAGGGGGGGCATGGGGAGCAGTTCTTC
TRBJ2-5 NA TRBV25-1 many CASSPRDWNQETQYF TGTGCCAGCAGTCCTCGGGACTGGAATCAAGAGACCCAGTACTTC
TRBJ1-1 NA TRBV6-4 NA CASSYSEATAFF TGTGCCAGCAGTTACTCAGAGGCTACAGCTTTCTTT
TRBJ2-7 NA TRBV6-5 many CASSYSRGGGYSEQYF TGTGCCAGCAGTTACTCGCGGGGAGGGGGCTACTCCGAGCAGTACTTC
TRBJ2-7 TRBD2 TRBV4-1 many CASSQDSGGTYEQYF TGCGCCAGCAGCCAAGACAGCGGGGGAACCTACGAGCAGTACTTC
TRBJ1-2 NA TRBV2 NA CASNTASVYGYTF TGTGCCAGCAACACGGCCTCGGTGTACGGCTACACCTTC
TRBJ2-6 NA TRBV6-1 NA CASSEGSGANVLTF TGTGCCAGCAGTGAGGGCTCTGGGGCCAACGTCCTGACTTTC
TRBJ2-1 NA TRBV6-1 many CASQGSYNEQFF TGTGCCAGCCAAGGGAGCTACAATGAGCAGTTCTTC
TRBJ2-7 TRBD2 TRBV3-1 many CASSLAGGTYEQYF TGTGCCAGCAGCCTAGCGGGGGGGACCTACGAGCAGTACTTC
TRBJ1-2 TRBD1 TRBV7-2 NA CASRPGGGVGYGYTF TGTGCCAGCAGGCCAGGGGGGGGGGTGGGCTATGGCTACACCTTC
TRBJ2-5 NA TRBV12-5 few CAGGFYPGTQEETQYF TGTGCTGGTGGTTTTTACCCCGGGACTCAAGAAGAGACCCAGTACTTC
TRBJ2-3 TRBD1 TRBV11-2 NA CVSSLRTGYSTDTQYF TGTGTCAGTAGCCTTAGGACAGGGTATAGCACAGATACGCAGTATTTT
TRBJ1-1 TRBD1 TRBV5-1 many CASSNTGTGGREAFF TGCGCCAGCAGCAACACCGGGACAGGGGGCAGAGAAGCTTTCTTT